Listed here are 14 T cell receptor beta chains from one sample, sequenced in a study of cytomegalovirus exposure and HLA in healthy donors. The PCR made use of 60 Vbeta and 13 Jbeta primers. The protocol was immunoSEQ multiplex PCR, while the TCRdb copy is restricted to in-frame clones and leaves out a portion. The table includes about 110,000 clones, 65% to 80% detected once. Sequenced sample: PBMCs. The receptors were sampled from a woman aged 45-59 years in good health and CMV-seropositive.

This CDR3 is CASSPAGGTANYGYTF. The DNA of the CDR3 is TGTGCCAGCAGCCCGGCGGGGGGTACAGCTAACTATGGCTACACCTTC. The chain combines TRBV5-6 with TRBJ1-2; possibly TRBD1 for D (5 bases). V dropped 4 bases and J dropped 0 bases, with 16 bases sitting between them. From germline, CDR1 is SGHDT and CDR2 YYEEEE. This CDR3 is built from 16 residues. Supplemented by reference TRBV5-6 and TRBJ1-2, the full variable domain reads DAGVTQSPTHLIKTRGQQVTLRCSPKSGHDTVSWYQQALGQGPQFIFQYYEEEERQRGNFPDRFSGHQFPNYSSELNVNALLLGDSALYLCASSPAGGTANYGYTFGSGTRLTVV.

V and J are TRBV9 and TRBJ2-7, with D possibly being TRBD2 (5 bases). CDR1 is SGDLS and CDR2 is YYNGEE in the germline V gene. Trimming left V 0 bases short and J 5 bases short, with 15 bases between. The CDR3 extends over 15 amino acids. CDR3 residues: CASSVADGSWDEQYF. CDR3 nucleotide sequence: TGTGCCAGCAGCGTAGCCGATGGGAGTTGGGACGAGCAGTACTTC.

The CDR3: CASSGTGEAYEQYF. CDR3 DNA sequence: TGCGCCAGCAGCGGGACAGGGGAAGCCTACGAGCAGTACTTC. This chain links TRBV5-1 with TRBJ2-5; 10 bases match TRBD1. The closer fit of TRBJ2-7 to the DNA end suggests the J call may be wrong. CDR1 is SGHRS and CDR2 is YFSETQ in the germline V gene. The CDR3 has 14 amino acids.

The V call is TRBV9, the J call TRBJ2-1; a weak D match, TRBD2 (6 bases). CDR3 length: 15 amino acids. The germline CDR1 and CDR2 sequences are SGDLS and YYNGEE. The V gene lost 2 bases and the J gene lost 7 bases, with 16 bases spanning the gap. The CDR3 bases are TGTGCCAGCAGCGTGCTGGGACTCGCAATAAATGAGCAGTTCTTC. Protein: CASSVLGLAINEQFF.

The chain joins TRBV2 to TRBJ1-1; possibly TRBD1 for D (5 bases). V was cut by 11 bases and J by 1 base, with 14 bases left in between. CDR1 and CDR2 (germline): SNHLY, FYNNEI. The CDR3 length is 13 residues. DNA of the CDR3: TGTGCCGGGAGGGCAGGGCCGAACACTGAAGCTTTCTTT. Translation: CAGRAGPNTEAFF.

In nucleotides, the CDR3 is TGTGCCAGCAGCTTAGATATTACCGAGGGGACCCAGTACTTC. Translating it yields CASSLDITEGTQYF. This sequence joins TRBV7-2 and TRBJ2-5, with a tentative D call TRBD2 (5 bases). The germline V gene has CDR1 SGHTA and CDR2 FQGNSA. CDR3 length: 14 residues. V was pared by 1 base and J by 7 bases, with 13 bases between.

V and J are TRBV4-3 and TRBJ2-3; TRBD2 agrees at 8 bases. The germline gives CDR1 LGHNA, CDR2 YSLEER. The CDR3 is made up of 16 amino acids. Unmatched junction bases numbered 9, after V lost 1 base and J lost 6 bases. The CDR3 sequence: CASSQAAAGAGDTQYF. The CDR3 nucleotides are TGCGCCAGCAGCCAAGCCGCAGCGGGGGCTGGGGATACGCAGTATTTT.

CDR3 nucleotides: TGTGCCAGTAAGGGGTTTAGTGAAGCTTTCTTT. As protein: CASKGFSEAFF. The gene calls are TRBV19 and TRBJ1-1, with D perhaps TRBD1 (5 bases). V was clipped by 7 bases and J by 7 bases, with 10 bases between them. This CDR3 region has 11 residues. CDR1 and CDR2 from the germline V gene are LNHDA and SQIVND (reference sequence). Variable domain in full (rest from reference TRBV19 and TRBJ1-1): DGGITQSPKYLFRKEGQNVTLSCEQNLNHDAMYWYRQDPGQGLRLIYYSQIVNDFQKGDIAEGYSVSREKKESFPLTVTSAQKNPTAFYLCASKGFSEAFFGQGTRLTVV.

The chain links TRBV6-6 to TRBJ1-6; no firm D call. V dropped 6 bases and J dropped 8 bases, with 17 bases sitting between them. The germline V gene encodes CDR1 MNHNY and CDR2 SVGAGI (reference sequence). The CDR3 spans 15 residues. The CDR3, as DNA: TGTGCCAGCAGAGATTCAGCGGGAGAGGATTCACCCCTCCACTTT. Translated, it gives CASRDSAGEDSPLHF.

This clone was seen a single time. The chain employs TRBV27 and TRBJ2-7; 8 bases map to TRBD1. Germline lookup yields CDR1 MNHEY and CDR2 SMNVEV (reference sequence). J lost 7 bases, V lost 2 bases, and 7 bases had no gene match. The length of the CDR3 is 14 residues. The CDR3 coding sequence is TGTGCCAGCAGTTTACAGGGCAGGGGGCTTGAGCAGTACTTC. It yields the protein CASSLQGRGLEQYF.

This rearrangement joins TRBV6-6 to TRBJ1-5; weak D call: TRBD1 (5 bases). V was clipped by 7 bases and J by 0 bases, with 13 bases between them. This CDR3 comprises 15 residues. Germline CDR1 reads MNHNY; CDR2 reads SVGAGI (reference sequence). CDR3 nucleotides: TGTGCCAGCAACCCGACGGGGGGTAGCAATCAGCCCCAGCATTTT. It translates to CASNPTGGSNQPQHF.

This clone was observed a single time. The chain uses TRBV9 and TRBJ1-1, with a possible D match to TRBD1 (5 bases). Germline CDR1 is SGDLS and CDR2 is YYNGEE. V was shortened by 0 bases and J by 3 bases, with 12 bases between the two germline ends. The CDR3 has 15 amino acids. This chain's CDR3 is CASSVDQGSDTEAFF. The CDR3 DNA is TGTGCCAGCAGCGTAGACCAGGGATCGGACACTGAAGCTTTCTTT. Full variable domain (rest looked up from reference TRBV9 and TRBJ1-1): DSGVTQTPKHLITATGQRVTLRCSPRSGDLSVYWYQQSLDQGLQFLIQYYNGEERAKGNILERFSAQQFPDLHSELNLSSLELGDSALYFCASSVDQGSDTEAFFGQGTRLTVV.

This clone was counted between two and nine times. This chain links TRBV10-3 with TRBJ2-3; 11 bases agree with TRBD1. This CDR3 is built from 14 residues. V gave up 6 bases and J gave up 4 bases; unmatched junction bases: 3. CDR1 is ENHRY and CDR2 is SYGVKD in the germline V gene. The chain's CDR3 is CAIRPGQGADTQYF. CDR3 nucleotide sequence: TGTGCCATCAGACCGGGACAGGGGGCAGATACGCAGTATTTT.

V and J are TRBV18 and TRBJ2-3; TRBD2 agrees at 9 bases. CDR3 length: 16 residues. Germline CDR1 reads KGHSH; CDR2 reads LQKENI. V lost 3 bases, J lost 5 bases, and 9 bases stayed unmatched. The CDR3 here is CASSPLAGGPVDTQYF. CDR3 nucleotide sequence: TGTGCCAGCTCACCTCTTGCGGGGGGGCCGGTAGATACGCAGTATTTT.